This note documents a single T cell receptor beta chain sequence. The data were obtained in a study of blood T cells in healthy people across ages. The CDR3 spans 12 residues. Germline CDR1 SNHLY, CDR2 FYNNEI. Primers used in a second PCR of about 6 to 11 cycles were a sample-barcoded 5' primer and a J-beta primer mix. TCRdb ran MiXCR on the 5' RACE reads and lists one entry per CDR3 protein. The data show about 630,000 distinct CDR3 sequences, around a fifth seen once. This chain joins TRBV2 and TRBJ2-5, with D unclear. The end of the DNA aligns better with TRBJ2-7, so the J call may be wrong. The sequence came from a man between 65 and 79 years old in good health. The material sequenced was blood. CDR3: CAIPTDSYEQYF. In DNA, the CDR3 is TGTGCCATACCGACTGACTCCTACGAGCAGTACTTC.